These 27 T cell receptor beta chains came from one sample sequenced in a study of patients and donors after allogeneic stem cell transplantation. MiXCR, applied by TCRdb to the RT-PCR reads, yields one record per CDR3 protein. This sample carries about 230,000 distinct CDR3 sequences, 13% to 15% of them seen once, and the ten largest clones take 11%. The sequencing input was blood, either unsorted or a sorted T cell fraction (not recorded which). These receptors were taken from a human donor who was either an allogeneic HSCT recipient or a stem cell or donor lymphocyte infusion donor (not recorded which). It is not recorded whose cells these are; they may come from a transplant donor.

This clonotype was detected many times. V gene TRBV2 combines with J gene TRBJ2-7; the match to TRBD2 covers 7 bases. This CDR3 region has 14 residues. CDR1 and CDR2 from the germline V gene are SNHLY and FYNNEI. V lost 8 bases, J lost 0 bases, and 7 bases stayed unmatched. The CDR3 coding sequence is TGTGCCAGCGGGGTGGGAGGGAGCTCCTACGAGCAGTACTTC. Translating gives CASGVGGSSYEQYF.

The chain has TRBV19 and TRBJ2-2; 8 positions match TRBD2. CDR3 length: 16 amino acids. Germline lookup yields CDR1 LNHDA and CDR2 SQIVND (reference sequence). The trim removed 5 bases at V and 0 bases at J, leaving 5 bases unmatched. The CDR3 spells CASSLAGQANTGELFF. CDR3 coding DNA: TGTGCCAGTAGTTTAGCGGGGCAAGCGAACACCGGGGAGCTGTTTTTT.

This clonotype occurred many times. This rearrangement joins TRBV11-2 to TRBJ1-5; 11 bases match TRBD1. J was trimmed by 5 bases and V by 5 bases; bases with no gene match: 5. The V gene's germline CDR1 is SGHAT and CDR2 FQNNGV. This CDR3 is built from 15 residues. The CDR3 sequence is CASSRTGGGDQPQHF. CDR3 sequence (DNA): TGTGCCAGCAGCCGGACAGGGGGCGGGGATCAGCCCCAGCATTTT. The whole variable domain, remainder taken from reference TRBV11-2 and TRBJ1-5, is EAGVAQSPRYKIIEKRQSVAFWCNPISGHATLYWYQQILGQGPKLLIQFQNNGVVDDSQLPKDRFSAERLKGVDSTLKIQPAKLEDSAVYLCASSRTGGGDQPQHFGDGTRLSIL.

The chain couples TRBV2 to TRBJ1-2, with 8 bases identical to TRBD1. V lost 6 bases, J lost 7 bases, and 19 bases stayed unmatched. CDR1 and CDR2 (germline): SNHLY, FYNNEI. CDR3 length equals 17 residues. CDR3 amino acids: CASRKLSPTQGATGYTF. The CDR3 DNA sequence: TGTGCCAGCAGGAAACTAAGCCCTACGCAGGGGGCGACTGGCTACACCTTC.

The CDR3 DNA is TGTGCCAGCAGCCCATCCGGGACAGTTAAAGGCTACACCTTC. Translated, it gives CASSPSGTVKGYTF. The chain links TRBV12-3 or TRBV12-4 to TRBJ1-2, with 7 bases lining up with TRBD1. With 6 bases clipped from V and 8 bases from J, the junction kept 12 bases outside the gene matches. The CDR3 sequence is 14 residues long.

This clonotype was recorded at least ten times. The V and J genes are TRBV29-1 and TRBJ1-4, with D possibly being TRBD1 (5 bases). Germline loops: CDR1 SQVTM, CDR2 ANQGSEA. The CDR3 is made up of 13 amino acids. Trimming shortened V by 5 bases and J by 2 bases, and 9 bases separated the two germline ends. The CDR3 here is CSVMDMTNEKLFF. The DNA of the CDR3 is TGCAGCGTTATGGACATGACTAATGAAAAACTGTTTTTT.

This clonotype was seen a handful of times. The chain joins TRBV7-2 to TRBJ1-2; 9 nucleotides agree with TRBD1. Trimming took 5 bases from V and 8 from J; bases not matched to a gene: 9. The germline CDR1 and CDR2 sequences are SGHTA and FQGNSA. The length of the CDR3 is 14 residues. CDR3: CASSPGTGRQGYTF. For the CDR3, the DNA is TGTGCCAGCAGCCCTGGGACAGGGCGGCAAGGCTACACCTTC.

This chain connects TRBV30 to TRBJ1-2; D call uncertain. Germline V CDR1 and CDR2: GTSNPN, SVGIG (reference sequence). The length of the CDR3 is 11 residues. Trimming stripped 5 bases from V and 3 bases from J, with 7 bases between. DNA for the CDR3: TGTGCCTGGGGAATGGACTATGGCTACACCTTC. Residues: CAWGMDYGYTF.

V is TRBV20-1 and J is TRBJ1-1, with D unresolved. Germline CDR1 and CDR2: DFQATT and SNEGSKA (reference sequence). V lost 0 bases, J lost 10 bases, and 21 bases lay in between. The CDR3 loop spans 15 amino acids. The CDR3 loop reads CSARDRSTAGRGAFF. Written as DNA, the CDR3 is TGCAGTGCTAGAGATAGGTCCACGGCGGGTCGCGGAGCTTTCTTT.

This clonotype was picked up many times. J is TRBJ1-3 and V is TRBV5-6; D gene ambiguous. CDR3 length: 17 amino acids. V lost 0 bases and J lost 4, with 17 bases in between. Germline loops: CDR1 SGHDT, CDR2 YYEEEE. The CDR3 region has the DNA TGTGCCAGCAGCTTGGAAAGTCTCAGCCTGGGGGGAAACACCATATATTTT. As protein: CASSLESLSLGGNTIYF.

This chain links TRBV4-3 with TRBJ1-2, with D possibly being TRBD1 (5 bases). This CDR3 has 13 residues. Looked up from germline, CDR1 is LGHNA and CDR2 is YSLEER. V dropped 3 bases and J dropped 6 bases, with 11 bases sitting between them. In DNA form, the CDR3 reads TGCGCCAGCAGCCAGGAGTGGGGGGATGGCTACACCTTC. It encodes CASSQEWGDGYTF.

The chain carries TRBV19 and TRBJ1-2; tentatively, D is TRBD1 (6 bases). The CDR3 is 13 residues long. Germline CDR1 reads LNHDA; CDR2 reads SQIVND (reference sequence). Trimming left V 7 bases short and J 4 bases short, with 13 bases between. The CDR3 spells CASMEGGPYGYTF. The CDR3 DNA reads as TGTGCCAGTATGGAGGGGGGACCCTATGGCTACACCTTC.

In its sample, this clonotype was seen a few times. The rearrangement links TRBV19 to TRBJ1-2, with D tentatively TRBD1 (5 bases). Trimming removed 1 base at V and 4 bases at J, with 10 bases between. CDR1 and CDR2 (germline): LNHDA, SQIVND (reference sequence). This CDR3 contains 14 residues. The CDR3 bases are TGTGCCAGTAGTATAGCGGCAGGGACCTATGGCTACACCTTC. Translated: CASSIAAGTYGYTF. The full variable domain, in which reference TRBV19 and TRBJ1-2 provide the parts outside the CDR3, is DGGITQSPKYLFRKEGQNVTLSCEQNLNHDAMYWYRQDPGQGLRLIYYSQIVNDFQKGDIAEGYSVSREKKESFPLTVTSAQKNPTAFYLCASSIAAGTYGYTFGSGTRLTVV.

Judged by abundance, this clonotype is medium-sized. The chain has TRBV5-1 and TRBJ1-1; D not certain. The ends were cut back, 0 bases at V and 0 bases at J, with 3 bases in the middle. The CDR3 has 13 amino acids. Looked up from germline, CDR1 is SGHRS and CDR2 is YFSETQ. This CDR3 is CASSLDVNTEAFF. The CDR3 DNA is TGCGCCAGCAGCTTGGATGTGAACACTGAAGCTTTCTTT.

The sample holds many counts of this clonotype. The genes are TRBV12-3 or TRBV12-4 and TRBJ1-5; D is perhaps TRBD1 (6 bases). The CDR3 sequence is 14 residues long. Trimming stripped 6 bases from V and 4 bases from J, with 13 bases between. The CDR3 reads CASRYRAGNQPQHF. The CDR3 nucleotides read TGTGCCAGCAGATACAGGGCAGGGAATCAGCCCCAGCATTTT.

This chain connects TRBV5-1 to TRBJ1-6; maybe TRBD1 (6 bases). The length of the CDR3 is 14 residues. Between the trimmed V and J ends, which lost 0 bases and 9 bases, there was a span of 10 bases. Germline V gene lookup returns CDR1 SGHRS and CDR2 YFSETQ. CDR3 in amino acids: CASSLAGAGSPLHF. The CDR3 DNA sequence: TGCGCCAGCAGCTTGGCAGGGGCGGGTTCACCCCTCCACTTT.

The rearrangement uses TRBV6-1 and TRBJ2-4; 9 bases agree with TRBD1. Germline CDR1 and CDR2: MNHNS and SASEGT. The V gene end was trimmed by 5 bases and the J gene end by 3 bases; junction bases not matched to a gene: 14. This CDR3 contains 18 residues. CDR3 sequence (DNA): TGTGCCAGCAGTCCGGGACAGGGAGCAGGAGGCCTCAAAAACATTCAGTACTTC. Its protein product is CASSPGQGAGGLKNIQYF.

The V and J genes are TRBV9 and TRBJ2-3; 9 positions agree with TRBD2. The CDR3 runs to 16 residues. V was pared by 4 bases and J by 2 bases, with 8 bases of the junction left unmatched. Germline CDR1 is SGDLS and CDR2 is YYNGEE. This CDR3 reads CASSIKAGGYTDTQYF. Written as DNA, the CDR3 is TGTGCCAGCAGCATTAAAGCGGGGGGCTACACAGATACGCAGTATTTT.

The table lists this clonotype with many counts. The gene calls are TRBV29-1 and TRBJ1-1; maybe TRBD1 (5 bases). This CDR3 comprises 15 residues. Looked up from germline, CDR1 is SQVTM and CDR2 is ANQGSEA. V lost 0 bases and J lost 1, with 12 bases in between. The CDR3 region has the DNA TGCAGCGTTGAAGAAGGGGCAGGTTCGAACACTGAAGCTTTCTTT. Translation: CSVEEGAGSNTEAFF.

V is TRBV4-2 and J is TRBJ2-3, with 9 bases fitting TRBD2. The trim removed 0 bases at V and 8 bases at J, leaving 9 bases unmatched. This CDR3 is built from 16 residues. Germline CDR1 and CDR2: LGHNA and YNFKEQ. The CDR3 sequence: CASSQDGGGGASTQYF. CDR3 nucleotides: TGTGCCAGCAGCCAAGACGGCGGCGGGGGGGCTAGTACGCAGTATTTT.

This chain uses TRBV27 with TRBJ1-2; TRBD1 agrees at 8 bases. Germline V gene sequence: CDR1 MNHEY, CDR2 SMNVEV (reference sequence). V was clipped by 3 bases and J by 4 bases; unmatched bases: 7. This CDR3 spans 15 amino acids. The CDR3 DNA reads as TGTGCCAGCAGTTTGGGTGCAGGGGGCCTCTATGGCTACACCTTC. Amino acid sequence: CASSLGAGGLYGYTF.

This clonotype was recorded a few times. The J gene is TRBJ1-2, the V gene TRBV4-2, with 7 bases fitting TRBD1. Trimming took 1 base from V and 3 from J; bases not matched to a gene: 8. Germline CDR1 LGHNA, CDR2 YNFKEQ. CDR3 length: 16 residues. In DNA form, the CDR3 reads TGTGCCAGCAGCCAAGCCGGTGCCAGGGGGGACTATGGCTACACCTTC. It encodes CASSQAGARGDYGYTF.

This clonotype was detected only a few times. The gene calls are TRBV5-1 and TRBJ2-1; D gene ambiguous. Germline CDR1 is SGHRS and CDR2 is YFSETQ. This CDR3 has 14 amino acids. Trimming removed 4 bases from V and 3 bases from J, with 11 bases in between. CDR3 residues: CASSLESFYNEQFF. The DNA for the CDR3 is TGCGCCAGCAGCCTGGAATCCTTCTACAATGAGCAGTTCTTC.

The chain recombines TRBV6-5 with TRBJ2-7; D remains unclear. Trimming removed 4 bases at V and 0 bases at J, with 7 bases between. Germline CDR1 is MNHEY and CDR2 is SVGAGI. This CDR3 spans 13 amino acids. CDR3 bases: TGTGCCAGCAGTTCGACCCTCTCCTACGAGCAGTACTTC. It specifies CASSSTLSYEQYF.

The chain combines TRBV3-1 with TRBJ2-7; D gene uncertain. V was trimmed by 3 bases and J by 6 bases, leaving 9 bases between them. There are 12 residues in the CDR3. Germline-derived CDR1 and CDR2 are LGHDT and YNNKEL (reference sequence). The CDR3 sequence: CASSQVSREQYF. CDR3 nucleotide sequence: TGTGCCAGCAGCCAGGTAAGCCGCGAGCAGTACTTC.

This clonotype appeared many times. CDR3 in amino acids: CASTLGAPGTEAFF. CDR3 coding DNA: TGTGCCAGCACTTTGGGGGCCCCGGGGACTGAAGCTTTCTTT. The rearrangement uses TRBV12-3 or TRBV12-4 and TRBJ1-1; a weak D match, TRBD1 (6 bases). The CDR3 is made up of 14 amino acids. The ends were cut back, 7 bases at V and 5 bases at J, with 17 bases in the middle.

This clonotype was seen a few times. The chain links TRBV20-1 to TRBJ1-3; the D gene is possibly TRBD1 (5 bases). The V gene lost 6 bases and the J gene lost 1 base, with 13 bases spanning the gap. CDR1 is DFQATT, CDR2 SNEGSKA, per germline (reference sequence). The CDR3 contains 14 residues. The DNA of the CDR3 is TGCAGTGCGAGGGACTCGGGGTCTGGAAACACCATATATTTT. It yields the protein CSARDSGSGNTIYF.